This T cell receptor beta chain was recorded in a study of T cell responses to AZD1222 COVID-19 vaccine. Study outcomes and limitations: Close to half of spike-specific TCRs reportedly recognize unmutated variant regions. Receipt of two AZD1222 doses was followed by a rise in Spike-specific TCR breadth and depth. Donors were largely white British and mainly female; clonal diversity was possibly underestimated. Among AZD1222 vaccinees, only 5 to 7 were seropositive at baseline.

Profiled with immunoSEQ multiplex PCR; TCRdb holds only in-frame clones, not every one. The table has 150,000 or so clones, approximately 90% seen once. On this clone itself: The antigen is unknown.

There are 12 residues in the CDR3. CDR1 and CDR2 (germline): GTSNPN, SVGIG (reference sequence). Trimming took 0 bases from V and 2 from J, leaving 3 bases between them. The chain links TRBV30 to TRBJ2-3; the D is unclear. The source material was peripheral blood, sampled on day 0 of AZD1222 vaccination. The sequence derives from an adult in good health. The CDR3 DNA reads TGTGCCTGGAGTGTCACCACAGATACGCAGTATTTT. Translating gives CAWSVTTDTQYF.